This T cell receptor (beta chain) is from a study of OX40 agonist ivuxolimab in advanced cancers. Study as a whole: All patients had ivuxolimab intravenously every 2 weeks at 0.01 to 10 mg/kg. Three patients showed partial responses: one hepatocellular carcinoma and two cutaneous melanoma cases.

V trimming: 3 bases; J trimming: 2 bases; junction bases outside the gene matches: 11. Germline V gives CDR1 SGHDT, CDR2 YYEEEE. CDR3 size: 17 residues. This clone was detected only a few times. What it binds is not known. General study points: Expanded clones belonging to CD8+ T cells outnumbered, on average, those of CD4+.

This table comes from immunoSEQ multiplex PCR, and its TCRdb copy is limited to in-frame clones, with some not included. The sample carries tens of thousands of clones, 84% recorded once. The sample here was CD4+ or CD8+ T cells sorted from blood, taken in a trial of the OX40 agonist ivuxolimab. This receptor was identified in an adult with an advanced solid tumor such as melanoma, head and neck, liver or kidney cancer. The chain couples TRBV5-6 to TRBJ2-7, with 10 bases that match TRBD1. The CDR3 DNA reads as TGTGCCAGCAGCTCTTTGACCGGGACAGGGGTTACCTACGAGCAGTACTTC. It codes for CASSSLTGTGVTYEQYF. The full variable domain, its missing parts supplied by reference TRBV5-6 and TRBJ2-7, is DAGVTQSPTHLIKTRGQQVTLRCSPKSGHDTVSWYQQALGQGPQFIFQYYEEEERQRGNFPDRFSGHQFPNYSSELNVNALLLGDSALYLCASSSLTGTGVTYEQYFGPGTRLTVT.